The 22 T cell receptor beta chains listed next were all sequenced from one sample in a study of blood T cell repertoires in COVID-19. Measured with immunoSEQ multiplex PCR; TCRdb has only the in-frame clones, and not every one. This sample has around 80,000 clones, with around nine tenths found just once. Sequenced: peripheral blood. The receptors here all came from an elderly man with active or convalescent COVID-19.

The CDR3 loop reads CAISDPQGLKNTEAFF. In DNA, the CDR3 is TGTGCCATCAGTGACCCTCAGGGACTGAAGAACACTGAAGCTTTCTTT. The rearrangement uses TRBV10-3 and TRBJ1-1; weak D call: TRBD1 (5 bases). The length of the CDR3 is 16 residues. Germline CDR1 and CDR2: ENHRY and SYGVKD. Trimming removed 3 bases at V and 1 base at J, with 15 bases between.

V is TRBV5-1 and J is TRBJ1-1, with no clear D. Trimming shortened V by 4 bases and J by 2 bases, and 9 bases separated the two germline ends. The length of the CDR3 is 13 residues. Germline CDR1 is SGHRS and CDR2 is YFSETQ. The DNA of the CDR3 is TGCGCCAGCAGCCATTCGGGAAACACTGAAGCTTTCTTT. It yields the protein CASSHSGNTEAFF. The whole variable domain, filled in from reference TRBV5-1 and TRBJ1-1, reads KAGVTQTPRYLIKTRGQQVTLSCSPISGHRSVSWYQQTPGQGLQFLFEYFSETQRNKGNFPGRFSGRQFSNSRSEMNVSTLELGDSALYLCASSHSGNTEAFFGQGTRLTVV.

The chain uses TRBV7-2 and TRBJ2-2; TRBD2 agrees at 9 bases. V was pared by 5 bases and J by 6 bases, with 13 bases of the junction left unmatched. This CDR3 spans 17 amino acids. Germline V gives CDR1 SGHTA, CDR2 FQGNSA. This chain's CDR3 is CASSHFLLAGGPGELFF. Written as DNA, the CDR3 is TGTGCCAGCAGCCACTTTCTACTAGCGGGTGGTCCCGGGGAGCTGTTTTTT.

This chain joins TRBV18 and TRBJ1-3, with D uncertain. The CDR3 sequence is 12 residues long. Germline-derived CDR1 and CDR2 are KGHSH and LQKENI. V lost 5 bases and J 6 bases, leaving 8 bases between the germline ends. This CDR3 is CASSTEANTIYF. DNA of the CDR3: TGTGCCAGCTCAACAGAAGCAAACACCATATATTTT.

V usage is TRBV3-1 (or the pseudogene TRBV3-2) and J usage is TRBJ1-1, with D maybe TRBD1 (6 bases). The CDR3 covers 13 residues. The germline V and J ends were trimmed by 5 bases and 9 bases, with 16 bases remaining between them. Germline V lookup: CDR1 LGHDT, CDR2 YNNKEL (reference sequence). CDR3 DNA sequence: TGTGCCAGCAGCTTCAACAGGGATCGCCAAGCTTTCTTT. Residues: CASSFNRDRQAFF.

This sequence joins TRBV5-1 and TRBJ2-6; TRBD1 is a possible D gene (6 bases). V lost 3 bases and J lost 0, with 10 bases in between. Germline loops: CDR1 SGHRS, CDR2 YFSETQ. The CDR3 is 16 amino acids. The CDR3 is CASSSGTPSGANVLTF. CDR3 nucleotide sequence: TGCGCCAGCAGCTCCGGGACACCCTCTGGGGCCAACGTCCTGACTTTC.

With regard to this clone: One end of the junction is discordant with germline, which a read error may explain. The chain carries TRBV7-7 and TRBJ2-5; D is perhaps TRBD2 (5 bases). Looked up from germline, CDR1 is SSHAT and CDR2 is FNYEAQ (reference sequence). CDR3 length: 14 amino acids. The CDR3 here is CASSLSGERETQYF. The CDR3 bases are TGTGCTAGCAGCTTAAGTGGGGAGCGAGAGACCCAGTACTTC.

V and J are TRBV5-4 and TRBJ1-1; 8 nucleotides line up with TRBD1. This CDR3 spans 15 amino acids. From germline, CDR1 is SGHNT and CDR2 YYREEE (reference sequence). V lost 0 bases to trimming and J lost 1 base; unmatched junction nucleotides: 2. The CDR3, as DNA: TGTGCCAGCAGCTTGGGGACAGGGAGGAACACTGAAGCTTTCTTT. It encodes CASSLGTGRNTEAFF.

J is TRBJ2-7 and V is TRBV27; 10 nucleotides line up with TRBD1. Germline CDR1 MNHEY, CDR2 SMNVEV (reference sequence). V gave up 3 bases and J gave up 2 bases; unmatched junction bases: 13. The CDR3 runs to 18 residues. The CDR3, as DNA: TGTGCCAGCAGTTTGATCCGCGGTGGGACAGGGGACCCCTACGAGCAGTACGTC. The encoded protein is CASSLIRGGTGDPYEQYV.

This clone was detected only a few times. J is TRBJ2-2 and V is TRBV27; the match to TRBD2 covers 8 bases. Germline V CDR1 and CDR2: MNHEY, SMNVEV (reference sequence). The length of the CDR3 is 16 residues. The V gene end was trimmed by 3 bases and the J gene end by 2 bases; junction bases not matched to a gene: 5. The CDR3 reads CASSFWREVNTGELFF. For the CDR3, the DNA is TGTGCCAGCAGTTTTTGGCGGGAGGTCAACACCGGGGAGCTGTTTTTT.

This clone appeared a single time. The gene calls are TRBV19 and TRBJ1-2; 9 nucleotides line up with TRBD1. In germline, CDR1 is LNHDA, CDR2 SQIVND (reference sequence). Trimming removed 2 bases from V and 0 bases from J; junction bases left unmatched: 7. The CDR3 totals 17 residues. This chain's CDR3 is CASSILGQGRANYGYTF. The CDR3 DNA is TGTGCCAGTAGTATACTCGGACAGGGGAGGGCTAACTATGGCTACACCTTC.

This chain connects TRBV6-5 to TRBJ2-1; TRBD1 matches at 9 bases. The germline V gene encodes CDR1 MNHEY and CDR2 SVGAGI. The CDR3 extends over 15 amino acids. After removal of 6 bases from V and 1 base from J, the junction contained 4 bases not matched to a gene. The CDR3, as DNA: TGTGCCAGCAGAAAAGGGACAGGGTCCTACAATGAGCAGTTCTTC. Its protein is CASRKGTGSYNEQFF.

V usage is TRBV19 and J usage is TRBJ1-6; D is undetermined. Trimming took 5 bases from V and 7 from J, leaving 9 bases between them. This CDR3 is built from 13 residues. Per germline, CDR1 LNHDA and CDR2 SQIVND (reference sequence). The DNA for the CDR3 is TGTGCCAGTAGTGGAGGCTTAAATTCACCCCTCCACTTT. It translates to CASSGGLNSPLHF.

This rearrangement joins TRBV5-6 to TRBJ1-1; TRBD1 agrees at 9 bases. This CDR3 is built from 15 residues. The V gene end was trimmed by 4 bases and the J gene end by 4 bases; junction bases not matched to a gene: 8. Germline values: CDR1 SGHDT, CDR2 YYEEEE. The CDR3 sequence is CASSPGTGRSTEAFF. For the CDR3, the DNA is TGTGCCAGCAGCCCGGGGACAGGGAGGAGCACTGAAGCTTTCTTT. The full variable domain, completed using reference TRBV5-6 and TRBJ1-1, is DAGVTQSPTHLIKTRGQQVTLRCSPKSGHDTVSWYQQALGQGPQFIFQYYEEEERQRGNFPDRFSGHQFPNYSSELNVNALLLGDSALYLCASSPGTGRSTEAFFGQGTRLTVV.

The chain recombines TRBV5-1 with TRBJ1-1; 9 positions match TRBD1. Germline V lookup: CDR1 SGHRS, CDR2 YFSETQ. V dropped 1 base and J dropped 4; count of bases not matched to a gene: 5. The CDR3 runs to 15 residues. The DNA for the CDR3 is TGCGCCAGCAGCTTGCAGGACAGGGGACGCACTGAAGCTTTCTTT. This gives the protein CASSLQDRGRTEAFF.

The CDR3 region has the DNA TGTGCCAGCAGCACCGACAGAAACACCGGGGAGCTGTTTTTT. It encodes CASSTDRNTGELFF. This chain uses TRBV11-2 with TRBJ2-2; weak D call: TRBD1 (5 bases). V was trimmed by 5 bases and J by 2 bases, leaving 9 bases between them. This CDR3 region has 14 residues. Germline values: CDR1 SGHAT, CDR2 FQNNGV.

This clone was picked up one time. The chain carries TRBV5-1 and TRBJ2-5; D is undetermined. Trimming left V 0 bases short and J 1 base short, with 4 bases between. This CDR3 contains 13 residues. Germline V gene lookup returns CDR1 SGHRS and CDR2 YFSETQ. This chain's CDR3 is CASSLGAQETQYF. For the CDR3, the DNA is TGCGCCAGCAGCTTGGGGGCCCAAGAGACCCAGTACTTC.

V usage is TRBV19 and J usage is TRBJ1-4; 7 bases are shared with TRBD1. The CDR3 has 17 amino acids. After removal of 4 bases from V and 3 bases from J, the junction contained 11 bases not matched to a gene. Germline values: CDR1 LNHDA, CDR2 SQIVND (reference sequence). CDR3 coding DNA: TGTGCCAGTAGTAGAGAGACAGGGTTCGTAGCTAATGAAAAACTGTTTTTT. Amino acids: CASSRETGFVANEKLFF.

The chain employs TRBV29-1 and TRBJ2-3; maybe TRBD1 (6 bases). Germline V CDR1 and CDR2: SQVTM, ANQGSEA. With 4 bases removed from V and 6 bases from J, the gap between germline ends came to 14 bases. The CDR3 loop spans 13 amino acids. CDR3 sequence reads: CSVGGSGADTQYF. DNA for the CDR3: TGCAGCGTTGGAGGGTCAGGGGCGGATACGCAGTATTTT.

The chain employs TRBV2 and TRBJ2-2, with D perhaps matching TRBD2 (5 bases). The CDR3 runs 15 residues. Trimming took off 6 bases at V and 10 bases at J, with 21 bases between the two ends. Per germline, CDR1 SNHLY and CDR2 FYNNEI. This CDR3 reads CASRGSGLTREELFF. For the CDR3, the DNA is TGTGCCAGCAGGGGGTCCGGACTCACAAGAGAGGAGCTGTTTTTT.

The CDR3 spells CASGGGQITEAFF. The CDR3 DNA reads TGTGCTTCAGGCGGGGGGCAGATCACTGAAGCTTTCTTT. V gene TRBV19 combines with J gene TRBJ1-1, with a possible D match to TRBD1 (6 bases). Germline CDR1 and CDR2: LNHDA and SQIVND (reference sequence). The CDR3 extends over 13 amino acids.

The chain recombines TRBV10-3 with TRBJ2-7; D is possibly TRBD2 (6 bases). Germline loops: CDR1 ENHRY, CDR2 SYGVKD. The ends were cut back, 3 bases at V and 7 bases at J, with 10 bases in the middle. This CDR3 is built from 12 residues. This chain's CDR3 is CAISDGGGEQYV. The DNA for the CDR3 is TGTGCCATCAGTGATGGAGGAGGGGAGCAGTACGTC.